This TCR beta chain is from a study of T cell responses to AZD1222 COVID-19 vaccine. On the study more broadly: Second-dose recipients at about 4 or about 12 weeks were treated as one pooled group. Whole-study results and caveats: As reported, nearly half of all spike-specific TCRs target variant regions that are unmutated. Mapped onto spike, vaccine-associated CD4 TCRs spanned it and were dominant at 160-218 and 743-854. The sample set comprised mostly white British donors with more females, and clonal diversity was possibly underestimated.

V lost 5 bases to trimming and J lost 3 bases, with 20 bases between them. Germline V gene data show CDR1 as SGHVS and CDR2 as FQNEAQ. The CDR3 extends over 16 amino acids. A remark on this clone: Its cognate antigen is unknown.

Produced via immunoSEQ multiplex PCR; TCRdb's table is partial and in-frame only. The sample yields 110,000 to 150,000 clones, over 75% seen once. The specimen was peripheral blood, collected on day 0 of AZD1222 vaccination. V is TRBV7-8 and J is TRBJ2-7; D is unresolved. This receptor was obtained from an adult in good health. DNA for the CDR3: TGTGCCAGCAGCACCGGACCGAGGCCCTCGAACTACGAGCAGTACTTC. This encodes CASSTGPRPSNYEQYF.